These 3 T cell receptor beta chains were all obtained from the same sample, sequenced in a study of identical twins. TCRdb ran MiXCR on the 5' RACE reads and lists one entry per CDR3 protein. The sample includes approximately 20,000 distinct CDR3 sequences, roughly 63% of them seen just once. The sequenced sample was memory (CD45RO+) T cells sorted from blood. Source of these receptors: a young woman in good health. This table probably holds off-target reads from a library built for another chain.

This clonotype was detected only a few times. The V call is TRBV29-1, the J call TRBJ1-1; D gene uncertain. V was pared by 4 bases and J by 0 bases, with 15 bases between. The CDR3 has 15 amino acids. Looked up from germline, CDR1 is SQVTM and CDR2 is ANQGSEA. CDR3 nucleotide sequence: TGCAGCGTTGGGCCGAGAGGGAGTATGAACACTGAAGCTTTCTTT. This codes for CSVGPRGSMNTEAFF.

This clonotype has just one count. The chain recombines TRBV6-2 or TRBV6-3 with TRBJ2-1; D not resolved. The V and J ends lost 5 bases and 3 bases respectively, with 14 bases between them. Germline lookup yields CDR1 MNHEY and CDR2 SVGEGT. The length of the CDR3 is 15 residues. The CDR3 coding sequence is TGTGCCAGCAGTATACCTGGGCTGATCTACAATGAGCAGTTCTTC. Translating gives CASSIPGLIYNEQFF.

This clonotype was observed a handful of times. The chain has TRBV29-1 and TRBJ1-1; tentatively, D is TRBD1 (5 bases). The length of the CDR3 is 13 residues. Germline V lookup: CDR1 SQVTM, CDR2 ANQGSEA. V was shortened by 4 bases and J by 6 bases, with 15 bases between the two germline ends. The CDR3 nucleotides are TGCAGCGTTGCGGGGACCATCACCCCTGAAGCTTTCTTT. Amino acids: CSVAGTITPEAFF.